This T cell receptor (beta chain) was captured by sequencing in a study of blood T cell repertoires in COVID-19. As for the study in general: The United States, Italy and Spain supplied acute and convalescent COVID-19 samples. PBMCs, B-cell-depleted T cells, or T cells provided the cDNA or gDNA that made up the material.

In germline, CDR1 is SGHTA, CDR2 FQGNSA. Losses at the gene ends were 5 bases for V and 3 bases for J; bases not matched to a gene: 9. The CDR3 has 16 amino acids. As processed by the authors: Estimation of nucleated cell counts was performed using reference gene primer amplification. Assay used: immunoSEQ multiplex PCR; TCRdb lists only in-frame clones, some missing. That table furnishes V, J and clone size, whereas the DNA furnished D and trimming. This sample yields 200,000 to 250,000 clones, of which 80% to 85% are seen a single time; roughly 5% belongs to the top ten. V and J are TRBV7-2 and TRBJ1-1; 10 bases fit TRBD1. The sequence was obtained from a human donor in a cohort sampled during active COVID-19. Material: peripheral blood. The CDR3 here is CASSPRQGAGDTEAFF. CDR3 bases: TGTGCCAGCAGCCCCCGACAGGGGGCGGGGGACACTGAAGCTTTCTTT.